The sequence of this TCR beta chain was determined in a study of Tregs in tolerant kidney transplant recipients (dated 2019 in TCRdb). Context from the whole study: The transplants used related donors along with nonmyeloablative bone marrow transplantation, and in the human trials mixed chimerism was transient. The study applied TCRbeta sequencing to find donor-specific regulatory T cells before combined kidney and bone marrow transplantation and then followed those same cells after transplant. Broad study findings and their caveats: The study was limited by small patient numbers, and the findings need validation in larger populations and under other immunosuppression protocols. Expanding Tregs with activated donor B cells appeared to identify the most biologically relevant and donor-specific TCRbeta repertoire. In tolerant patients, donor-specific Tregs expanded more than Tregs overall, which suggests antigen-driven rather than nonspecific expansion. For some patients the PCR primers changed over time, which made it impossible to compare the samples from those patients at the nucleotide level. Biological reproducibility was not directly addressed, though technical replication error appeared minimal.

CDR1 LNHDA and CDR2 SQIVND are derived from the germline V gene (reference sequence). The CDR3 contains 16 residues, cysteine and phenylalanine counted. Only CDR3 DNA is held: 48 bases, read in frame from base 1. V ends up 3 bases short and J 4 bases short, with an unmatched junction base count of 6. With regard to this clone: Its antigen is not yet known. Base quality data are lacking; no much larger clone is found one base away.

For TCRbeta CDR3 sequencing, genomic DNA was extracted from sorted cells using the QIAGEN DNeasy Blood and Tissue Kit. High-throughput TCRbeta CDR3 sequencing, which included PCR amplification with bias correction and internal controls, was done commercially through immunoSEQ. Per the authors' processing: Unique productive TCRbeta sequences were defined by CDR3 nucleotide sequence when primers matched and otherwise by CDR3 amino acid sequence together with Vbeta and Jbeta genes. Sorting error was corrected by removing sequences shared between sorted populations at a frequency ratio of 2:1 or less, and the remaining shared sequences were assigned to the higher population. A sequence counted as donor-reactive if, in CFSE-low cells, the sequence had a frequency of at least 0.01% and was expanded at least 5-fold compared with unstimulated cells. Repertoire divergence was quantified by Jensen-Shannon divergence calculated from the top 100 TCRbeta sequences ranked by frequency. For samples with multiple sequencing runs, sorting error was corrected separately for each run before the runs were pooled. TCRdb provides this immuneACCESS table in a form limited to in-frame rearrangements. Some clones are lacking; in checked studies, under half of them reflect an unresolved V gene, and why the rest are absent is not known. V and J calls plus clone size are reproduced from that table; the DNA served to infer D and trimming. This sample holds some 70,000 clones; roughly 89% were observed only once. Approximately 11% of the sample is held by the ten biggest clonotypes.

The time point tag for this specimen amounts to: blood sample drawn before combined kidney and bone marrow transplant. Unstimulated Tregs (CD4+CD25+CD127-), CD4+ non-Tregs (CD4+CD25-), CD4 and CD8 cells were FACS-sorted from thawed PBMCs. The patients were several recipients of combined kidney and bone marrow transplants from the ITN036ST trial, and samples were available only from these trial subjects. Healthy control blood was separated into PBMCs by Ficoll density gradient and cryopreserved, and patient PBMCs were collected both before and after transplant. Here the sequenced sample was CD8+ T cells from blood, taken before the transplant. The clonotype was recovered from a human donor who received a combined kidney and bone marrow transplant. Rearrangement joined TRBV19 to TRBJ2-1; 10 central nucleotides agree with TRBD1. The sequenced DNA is TGTGCCAGTAGTATGGGGGGACAGGGGCATTACAATGAGCAGTTCTTC. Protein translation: CASSMGGQGHYNEQFF.